This TCR beta chain was profiled in a study of blood T cells in healthy people across ages. Study background: When template switching was applied, about one barcoded beta molecule was captured per two T cells. Findings of the study overall: Both higher diversity and more naive CD4+ cells marked long-lived donors when set against aged donors.

Trimming took off 4 bases at V and 7 bases at J, with 20 bases between the two ends. This CDR3 region has 16 residues. Germline CDR1 and CDR2: SGHRS and YFSETQ. Note on this clonotype: Its antigen is as yet unknown.

Primers used in a second PCR of roughly 6 to 12 cycles were a sample-barcoded 5' primer and a J-beta primer mix. Using its own MiXCR run on the 5' RACE reads, TCRdb lists one record per CDR3 protein. The table lists about 780,000 distinct CDR3 sequences, around half of them singletons. The receptor comes from an elderly man in good health. The chain recombines TRBV5-1 with TRBJ1-4; D possibly corresponds to TRBD1 (5 bases). Sequencing input: blood. The CDR3 DNA reads TGCGCCAGCAGCCGACAGCCAGGGTTAGGGACTGAAAAACTGTTTTTT. Encoded protein: CASSRQPGLGTEKLFF. The full variable domain, in which reference TRBV5-1 and TRBJ1-4 provide the parts outside the CDR3, is KAGVTQTPRYLIKTRGQQVTLSCSPISGHRSVSWYQQTPGQGLQFLFEYFSETQRNKGNFPGRFSGRQFSNSRSEMNVSTLELGDSALYLCASSRQPGLGTEKLFFGSGTQLSVL.